This T cell receptor beta chain originates from a study of regulatory T cells in long-lasting Graves disease. Time point specified: persistent/refractory GD, antithyroid drugs over 5 years with positive TRAb. The TCR library was made from RNA that had been extracted from PBMCs in TRIzol. Arm-PCR with iRepertoire HTBI primers amplified the CDR3 regions for these TCR beta libraries. One entry per CDR3 protein results from TCRdb running MiXCR on the multiplex PCR reads. This table has 700,000 or so distinct CDR3 sequences, around 32% appearing once. The germline V gene encodes CDR1 SGHDT and CDR2 YYEEEE. The CDR3 consists of 16 residues. V was pared by 1 base and J by 3 bases, with 14 bases between.

The sequencing used peripheral blood mononuclear cells (PBMCs), collected when the disease was refractory, from a patient treated with antithyroid drugs. The V gene is TRBV5-6, the J gene TRBJ2-4, with D maybe TRBD2 (5 bases). This TCR was sampled from a female donor with Graves disease. In DNA form, the CDR3 reads TGTGCCAGCAGCTTGTTTAGTAGGACTGTCAAAAACATTCAGTACTTC. This sequence encodes CASSLFSRTVKNIQYF.